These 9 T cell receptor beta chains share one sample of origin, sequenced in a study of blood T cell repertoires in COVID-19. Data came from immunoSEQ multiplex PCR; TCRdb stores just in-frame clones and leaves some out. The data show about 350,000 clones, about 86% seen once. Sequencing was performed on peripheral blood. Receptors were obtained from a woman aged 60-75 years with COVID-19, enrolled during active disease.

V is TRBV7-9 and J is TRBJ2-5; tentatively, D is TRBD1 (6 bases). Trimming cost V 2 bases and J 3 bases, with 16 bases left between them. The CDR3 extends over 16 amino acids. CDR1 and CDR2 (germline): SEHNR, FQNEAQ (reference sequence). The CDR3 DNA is TGTGCCAGCAGCTTAAATCCCCGGACAGCCGAAGAGACCCAGTACTTC. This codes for CASSLNPRTAEETQYF.

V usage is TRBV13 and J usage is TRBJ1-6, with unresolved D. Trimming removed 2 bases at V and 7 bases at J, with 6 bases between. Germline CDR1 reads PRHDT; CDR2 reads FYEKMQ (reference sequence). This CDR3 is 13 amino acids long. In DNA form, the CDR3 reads TGTGCCAGCAGCTTACGGGTAAATTCACCCCTCCACTTT. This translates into CASSLRVNSPLHF.

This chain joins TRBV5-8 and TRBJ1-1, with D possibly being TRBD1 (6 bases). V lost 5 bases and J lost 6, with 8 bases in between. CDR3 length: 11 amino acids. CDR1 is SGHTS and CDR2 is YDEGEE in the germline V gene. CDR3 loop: CASSRTAEAFF. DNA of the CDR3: TGTGCCAGCAGTCGGACAGCTGAAGCTTTCTTT.

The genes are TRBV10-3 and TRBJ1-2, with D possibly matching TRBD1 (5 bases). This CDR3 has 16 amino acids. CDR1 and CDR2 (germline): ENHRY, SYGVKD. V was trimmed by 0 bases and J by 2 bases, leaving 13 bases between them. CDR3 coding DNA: TGTGCCATCAGTGAGTCTAAGGCACAGGCGAACTATGGCTACACCTTC. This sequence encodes CAISESKAQANYGYTF.

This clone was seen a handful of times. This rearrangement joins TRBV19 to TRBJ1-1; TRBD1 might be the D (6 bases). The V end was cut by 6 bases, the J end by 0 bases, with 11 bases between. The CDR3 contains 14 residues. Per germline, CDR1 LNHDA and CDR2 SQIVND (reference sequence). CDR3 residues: CASSRQVLNTEAFF. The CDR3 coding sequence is TGTGCCAGTAGCCGACAGGTCCTGAACACTGAAGCTTTCTTT.

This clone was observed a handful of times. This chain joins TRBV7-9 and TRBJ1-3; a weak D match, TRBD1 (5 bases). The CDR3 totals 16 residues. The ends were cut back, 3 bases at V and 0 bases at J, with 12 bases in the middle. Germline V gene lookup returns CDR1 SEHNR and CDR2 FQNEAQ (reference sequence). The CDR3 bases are TGTGCCAGCAGCTTCTCAGGGCGCAGCTCTGGAAACACCATATATTTT. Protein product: CASSFSGRSSGNTIYF.

The CDR3 is CASSYHNSGANVLTF. The DNA of the CDR3 is TGTGCCAGCAGTTACCACAACTCTGGGGCCAACGTCCTGACTTTC. This chain joins TRBV6-6 and TRBJ2-6; D uncertain. V was shortened by 2 bases and J by 0 bases, with 5 bases between the two germline ends. Germline V lookup: CDR1 MNHNY, CDR2 SVGAGI (reference sequence). This CDR3 is 15 amino acids long.

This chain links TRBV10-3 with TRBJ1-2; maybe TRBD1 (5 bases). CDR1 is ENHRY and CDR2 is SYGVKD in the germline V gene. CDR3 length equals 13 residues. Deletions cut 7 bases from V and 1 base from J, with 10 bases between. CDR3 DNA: TGTGCCATCACGATAGACAGTAACTATGGCTACACCTTC. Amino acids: CAITIDSNYGYTF.

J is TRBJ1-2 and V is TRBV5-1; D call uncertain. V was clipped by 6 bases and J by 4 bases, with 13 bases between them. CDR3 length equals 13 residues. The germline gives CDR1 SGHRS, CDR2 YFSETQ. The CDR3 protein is CASTGRRGYGYTF. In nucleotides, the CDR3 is TGCGCCAGCACGGGTCGTCGAGGCTATGGCTACACCTTC. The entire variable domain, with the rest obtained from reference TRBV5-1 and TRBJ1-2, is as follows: KAGVTQTPRYLIKTRGQQVTLSCSPISGHRSVSWYQQTPGQGLQFLFEYFSETQRNKGNFPGRFSGRQFSNSRSEMNVSTLELGDSALYLCASTGRRGYGYTFGSGTRLTVV.